The 17 T cell receptor beta chains below were found in one sample sequenced in a study of radiotherapy plus CTLA-4 blockade in lung cancer. Sequencing was performed with immunoSEQ multiplex PCR; in TCRdb, only in-frame clones are kept and a portion is missing. The data hold 35,000 to 40,000 clones, with around 70% observed a single time. The sample in question was peripheral blood, obtained from a patient treated with radiotherapy plus ipilimumab. The receptors stem from a human donor with non-small cell lung cancer who had stable disease on radiotherapy plus ipilimumab.

The CDR3 reads CASSSGQRSNYGYTF. For the CDR3, the DNA is TGTGCCAGCAGCTCGGGACAGCGTTCTAACTATGGCTACACCTTC. The chain couples TRBV5-8 to TRBJ1-2, with TRBD1 matching 7 bases. CDR1 is SGHTS, CDR2 YDEGEE, per germline. V lost 3 bases and J lost 0; bases outside the gene matches: 5. The CDR3 has 15 residues.

This chain uses TRBV7-8 with TRBJ2-7, with 9 bases lining up with TRBD1. The germline V gene encodes CDR1 SGHVS and CDR2 FQNEAQ. This CDR3 has 15 amino acids. V shed 5 bases, J shed 5 bases, and the junction held 10 bases outside the gene matches. CDR3 in DNA: TGTGCCAGCAGCATACTGACAGGGGGAGTGCACGAGCAGTACTTC. This gives the protein CASSILTGGVHEQYF. Full variable domain (rest looked up from reference TRBV7-8 and TRBJ2-7): GAGVSQSPRYKVAKRGQDVALRCDPISGHVSLFWYQQALGQGPEFLTYFQNEAQLDKSGLPSDRFFAERPEGSVSTLKIQRTQQEDSAVYLCASSILTGGVHEQYFGPGTRLTVT.

The rearrangement links TRBV6-5 to TRBJ1-2; 8 bases align to TRBD1. V gave up 4 bases and J gave up 0 bases; unmatched junction bases: 7. Germline CDR1 and CDR2: MNHEY and SVGAGI. CDR3 size: 16 residues. DNA for the CDR3: TGTGCCAGCAGTTCTTCCGACAGGGGAGCTAACTATGGCTACACCTTC. This codes for CASSSSDRGANYGYTF.

This clone has more than one count but fewer than ten. The chain employs TRBV4-1 and TRBJ1-1, with TRBD1 matching 8 bases. CDR1 and CDR2 (germline): MGHRA, YSYEKL. There are 17 residues in the CDR3. V was pared by 4 bases and J by 1 base, with 11 bases of the junction left unmatched. The CDR3 bases are TGCGCCAGCAGCCTCCCTCAGGGGGCCAGAGGGAACACTGAAGCTTTCTTT. Translating it yields CASSLPQGARGNTEAFF.

This rearrangement joins TRBV9 to TRBJ2-1, with TRBD2 identical over 13 bases. Trimming cost V 5 bases and J 7 bases; bases outside gene matches: 6. The CDR3 has 15 residues. Germline V gene sequence: CDR1 SGDLS, CDR2 YYNGEE. CDR3 in DNA: TGTGCCAGCAGGAAGACTAGCGGGGGGTTTAATGAGCAGTTCTTC. Translating gives CASRKTSGGFNEQFF. Filled out from reference TRBV9 and TRBJ2-1, the complete variable domain reads DSGVTQTPKHLITATGQRVTLRCSPRSGDLSVYWYQQSLDQGLQFLIQYYNGEERAKGNILERFSAQQFPDLHSELNLSSLELGDSALYFCASRKTSGGFNEQFFGPGTRLTVL.

This chain links TRBV6-4 with TRBJ1-4; TRBD1 might be the D (6 bases). The V end lost 3 bases, the J end lost 6 bases, and 14 bases lay between the germline ends. The CDR3 length is 15 residues. The germline gives CDR1 MRHNA, CDR2 SNTAGT. The CDR3 spells CASSDPNREHEKLFF. The DNA for the CDR3 is TGTGCCAGCAGTGATCCGAACAGGGAACATGAAAAACTGTTTTTT.

The chain combines TRBV11-3 with TRBJ1-1; D is perhaps TRBD1 (6 bases). In germline, CDR1 is SGHNT, CDR2 YENEEA. Trimming left V 5 bases short and J 1 base short, with 17 bases between. The length of the CDR3 is 16 residues. As DNA, the CDR3 is TGTGCCAGCAGCCCAAGTCCCCCGGGACAGAACACTGAAGCTTTCTTT. It codes for CASSPSPPGQNTEAFF.

The gene calls are TRBV6-5 and TRBJ1-6; D ambiguous. This CDR3 contains 16 residues. Germline assignment: CDR1 MNHEY and CDR2 SVGAGI. V was cut by 0 bases and J by 2 bases, with 8 bases left in between. The CDR3 here is CASSYSRVPYNSPLHF. CDR3 in DNA: TGTGCCAGCAGTTACTCACGGGTCCCCTATAATTCACCCCTCCACTTT.

The chain carries TRBV7-6 and TRBJ1-4; unclear D gene. V was shortened by 3 bases and J by 5 bases, with 7 bases between the two germline ends. The length of the CDR3 is 13 residues. Germline CDR1 SGHVS, CDR2 FNYEAQ. As DNA, the CDR3 is TGTGCCAGCAGCTTGAGGATCAATGAAAAACTGTTTTTT. It specifies CASSLRINEKLFF.

This chain connects TRBV18 to TRBJ2-2; TRBD1 matches 11 bases. The CDR3 loop spans 14 amino acids. With 8 bases clipped from V and 4 bases from J, the junction kept 3 bases outside the gene matches. Germline V CDR1 and CDR2: KGHSH, LQKENI. The CDR3 here is CASTGTGGTGELFF. The DNA for the CDR3 is TGTGCCAGCACCGGGACAGGGGGCACCGGGGAGCTGTTTTTT.

V gene TRBV5-1 combines with J gene TRBJ2-1; D perhaps matches TRBD2 (5 bases). Deletions cut 4 bases from V and 1 base from J, with 9 bases between. The CDR3 contains 14 residues. Germline CDR1 SGHRS, CDR2 YFSETQ. CDR3 sequence (DNA): TGCGCCAGCAGCCTCCCGGGATCCTACAATGAGCAGTTCTTC. This translates into CASSLPGSYNEQFF.

The V call is TRBV7-9, the J call TRBJ2-3; 10 nucleotides align to TRBD2. From germline, CDR1 is SEHNR and CDR2 FQNEAQ (reference sequence). The trim removed 3 bases at V and 6 bases at J, leaving 6 bases unmatched. The CDR3 is 15 residues long. CDR3 in DNA: TGTGCCAGCAGCTTGAGCGGGGGGGCAGCGGATACGCAGTATTTT. Translation gives CASSLSGGAADTQYF.

The V gene is TRBV9, the J gene TRBJ2-3; D might be TRBD1 (5 bases). The germline gives CDR1 SGDLS, CDR2 YYNGEE. This CDR3 is built from 10 residues. V was trimmed by 7 bases and J by 6 bases, leaving 6 bases between them. The CDR3 DNA follows: TGTGCCAGCGGGGCGGATACGCAGTATTTT. Residues: CASGADTQYF.

The table lists this clone with a count of one. V and J are TRBV2 and TRBJ1-5; TRBD1 aligns across 7 bases. J gave up 3 bases and V 6 bases, and 5 bases lay outside the gene matches. The CDR3 is 14 amino acids. Germline V gene lookup returns CDR1 SNHLY and CDR2 FYNNEI. The CDR3 loop is CASRTTGDNQPQHF. The CDR3 DNA follows: TGTGCCAGCAGGACTACAGGGGACAATCAGCCCCAGCATTTT.

The rearrangement joins TRBV5-1 to TRBJ2-5; 7 bases map to TRBD2. After removal of 7 bases from V and 4 bases from J, the junction contained 10 bases not matched to a gene. In germline, CDR1 is SGHRS, CDR2 YFSETQ. The CDR3 runs to 14 residues. CDR3 in DNA: TGCGCCAGCGCGGGGCTAGCGGATATAGAGACCCAGTACTTC. Translated, it gives CASAGLADIETQYF.

This rearrangement joins TRBV2 to TRBJ2-7; 10 nucleotides align to TRBD1. Germline-derived CDR1 and CDR2 are SNHLY and FYNNEI. CDR3 length: 13 residues. Trimming took 4 bases from V and 7 from J; bases not matched to a gene: 4. CDR3 in DNA: TGTGCCAGCAGTGGACAGGGGGCGCGAGAGCAGTACTTC. It translates to CASSGQGAREQYF. The variable domain in full, with the rest retrieved from reference TRBV2 and TRBJ2-7, is EPEVTQTPSHQVTQMGQEVILRCVPISNHLYFYWYRQILGQKVEFLVSFYNNEISEKSEIFDDQFSVERPDGSNFTLKIRSTKLEDSAMYFCASSGQGAREQYFGPGTRLTVT.

In DNA form, the CDR3 reads TGTGCCAGCAGCCCAGGACAGGCCCTTGTGAACGAGCAGTACTTC. Its protein product is CASSPGQALVNEQYF. The chain carries TRBV7-9 and TRBJ2-7, with 7 bases aligning to TRBD1. Germline V gene data show CDR1 as SEHNR and CDR2 as FQNEAQ (reference sequence). The CDR3 runs 15 residues. The J segment lost 5 bases and the V segment lost 5 bases, leaving 12 bases of the junction unmatched.